This entry is about one T cell receptor delta chain. The data stem from a study of gamma-delta T cells after stem cell transplantation. The CDR3 totals 19 residues. TCRdb used CATT to re-call clones from the RT-PCR reads. The sample lists about 1,900 delta-chain clones, approximately 13% occurring once. The TCR sequence derives from a human donor. It is not recorded whose cells these are; they may come from a transplant donor. Source material: gamma-delta T cells. No V segment was called; the J segment is TRDJ1. The CDR3 here is CACDTLLSLTVNETDNLIF. Written as DNA, the CDR3 is TGTGCCTGTGACACCCTCCTAAGCCTTACTGTGAACGAAACCGATAACCTCATCTTT.